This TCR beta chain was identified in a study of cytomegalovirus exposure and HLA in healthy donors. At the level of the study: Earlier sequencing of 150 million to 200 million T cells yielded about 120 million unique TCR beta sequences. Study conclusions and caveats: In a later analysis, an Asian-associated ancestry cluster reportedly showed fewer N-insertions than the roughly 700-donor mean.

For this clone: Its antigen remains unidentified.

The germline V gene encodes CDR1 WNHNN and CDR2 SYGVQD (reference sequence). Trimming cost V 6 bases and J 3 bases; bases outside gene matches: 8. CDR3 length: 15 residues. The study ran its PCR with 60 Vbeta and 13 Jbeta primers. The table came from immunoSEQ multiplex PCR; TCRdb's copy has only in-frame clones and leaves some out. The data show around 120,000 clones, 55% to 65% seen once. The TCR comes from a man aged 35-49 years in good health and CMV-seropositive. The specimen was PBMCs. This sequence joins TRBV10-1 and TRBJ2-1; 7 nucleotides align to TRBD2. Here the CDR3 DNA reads TGCGCCAGCAGCTTCCTAGGCGGGGGCTACAATGAGCAGTTCTTC. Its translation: CASSFLGGGYNEQFF.